A selection of T cell receptor beta chains follows, all from one sample in a study of blood T cell repertoires in COVID-19. Repertoires were generated with immunoSEQ multiplex PCR, while TCRdb's copy carries only in-frame clones and drops some. The sample shows about 210,000 clones, 70% to 90% of them seen only once. Sequenced material: PBMCs or T cells enriched from blood (not recorded which). These receptors were taken from a man aged 40-49 years who had recovered from COVID-19. CDR3s include the opening cysteine and the closing phenylalanine or tryptophan. Fields, in order: J gene, V gene, CDR3 protein.

j_call: TRBJ1-3
v_call: TRBV7-9
cdr3_aa: CASSSDMSSGNTIYF

j_call: TRBJ2-7
v_call: TRBV9
cdr3_aa: CASSREGSYEQYF

j_call: TRBJ1-2
v_call: TRBV2
cdr3_aa: CASRNGYTF

j_call: TRBJ2-3
v_call: TRBV9
cdr3_aa: CASSATGTNTDTQYF

j_call: TRBJ1-2
v_call: TRBV6-6
cdr3_aa: CASKNREVYGYTF

j_call: TRBJ2-3
v_call: TRBV9
cdr3_aa: CASSPRGGLGTDTQYF

j_call: TRBJ1-2
v_call: TRBV18
cdr3_aa: CASSPPEKGAHGYTF

j_call: TRBJ1-2
v_call: TRBV6-5
cdr3_aa: CASSRQGDLYGYTF

j_call: TRBJ1-1
v_call: TRBV12-3/TRBV12-4
cdr3_aa: CASNQGGTGRAFF

j_call: TRBJ1-1
v_call: TRBV5-1
cdr3_aa: CASSLVRTGGTEAFF

j_call: TRBJ2-7
v_call: TRBV7-3
cdr3_aa: CASSLTGDSSYEQYF

j_call: TRBJ2-1
v_call: TRBV5-4
cdr3_aa: CASSLGGGGPYNEQFF

j_call: TRBJ1-1
v_call: TRBV7-3
cdr3_aa: CASSLGGTGPRLTEAFF

j_call: TRBJ1-1
v_call: TRBV11-2
cdr3_aa: CASSLEFRSTEAFF

j_call: TRBJ1-1
v_call: TRBV19
cdr3_aa: CASSFRAGTEAFF

j_call: TRBJ2-7
v_call: TRBV5-5
cdr3_aa: CASSQAPDYDEQYF

j_call: TRBJ2-7
v_call: TRBV10-1
cdr3_aa: CASSENRGQGQYF

j_call: TRBJ2-7
v_call: TRBV18
cdr3_aa: CASSPTSSYEQYF

j_call: TRBJ2-1
v_call: TRBV5-8
cdr3_aa: CASSFDRTGNNEQFF

j_call: TRBJ2-1
v_call: TRBV18
cdr3_aa: CASSPGHTLNNEQFF

j_call: TRBJ2-7
v_call: TRBV2
cdr3_aa: CASSKDRHEQYF

j_call: TRBJ2-5
v_call: TRBV4-1
cdr3_aa: CASSQGWLGGAQYF

j_call: TRBJ1-5
v_call: TRBV28
cdr3_aa: CASSPSGQSYQPQHF

j_call: TRBJ2-2
v_call: TRBV5-1
cdr3_aa: CASSLPGSNTGELFF

j_call: TRBJ2-3
v_call: TRBV4-2
cdr3_aa: CASSHTGDSTDTQYF

j_call: TRBJ1-1
v_call: TRBV30
cdr3_aa: CAWSSGGRGTEAFF

j_call: TRBJ2-7
v_call: TRBV6-5
cdr3_aa: CASSYSAQGEQYF

j_call: TRBJ2-7
v_call: TRBV5-6
cdr3_aa: CASSLGWTGGYEQYF

j_call: TRBJ1-2
v_call: TRBV3-1/TRBV3-2
cdr3_aa: CASSQGKGSGYTF

j_call: TRBJ1-1
v_call: TRBV4-2
cdr3_aa: CATRGNSYTEAFF

j_call: TRBJ1-6
v_call: TRBV10-3
cdr3_aa: CATSFTPGQGDSPLHF

j_call: TRBJ1-3
v_call: TRBV3-1/TRBV3-2
cdr3_aa: CASSHQVALSGNTIYF

j_call: TRBJ1-5
v_call: TRBV12-5
cdr3_aa: CASGREGRNQPQHF

j_call: TRBJ1-6
v_call: TRBV11-3
cdr3_aa: CASSLFGGGFDSPLHF

j_call: TRBJ1-1
v_call: TRBV15
cdr3_aa: CATSRGTVNTEAFF

j_call: TRBJ2-1
v_call: TRBV6-5
cdr3_aa: CASMWTSGGYNEQFF

j_call: TRBJ2-4
v_call: TRBV7-9
cdr3_aa: CASSNPANGENIQYF

j_call: TRBJ2-5
v_call: TRBV9
cdr3_aa: CASSNSGTGMGETQYF

j_call: TRBJ2-3
v_call: TRBV10-2
cdr3_aa: CASRVAGGKDTQYF

j_call: TRBJ2-2
v_call: TRBV7-3
cdr3_aa: CASSLGTGGLRELFF

j_call: TRBJ2-5
v_call: TRBV13
cdr3_aa: CASSLGLVETQYF

j_call: TRBJ2-2
v_call: TRBV6-4
cdr3_aa: CASSDSGDTGELFF